Listed below are T cell receptor beta chains from one sample, sequenced in a study of beta chain features in type 1 diabetes. The method was immunoSEQ multiplex PCR; TCRdb's version includes in-frame clones alone and lacks a portion of them. The sample shows 250,000 to 300,000 clones, less than 30% of them seen only once. Material: naive CD4+ T cells from blood. These receptors were collected from a woman under 40 with type 1 diabetes. The CDR3 runs from the conserved cysteine through the conserved F or W. D genes are given only for firm matches. Clone sizes are given selectively: once, few, many, or a class where the clone is expanded.

clone_size cdr3_length j_call d_call v_call cdr3_nt cdr3_aa
. 17 TRBJ2-5 TRBD2 TRBV14 TGTGCCAGCAGCCAAGTAAAGCTAGCGGGATCGGAGGAGACCCAGTACTTC CASSQVKLAGSEETQYF
. 15 TRBJ2-1 . TRBV19 TGTGCCAGTAGTGACGGAGTTAGCTCCTACAATGAGCAGTTCTTC CASSDGVSSYNEQFF
. 14 TRBJ1-1 . TRBV5-6 TGTGCCAGCAGCTTGCAGGGAACGAACACTGAAGCTTTCTTT CASSLQGTNTEAFF
few 15 TRBJ2-7 . TRBV4-1 TGCGCCAGCAGCCAAGGGGCGGGAATTGCCTACGAGCAGTACTTC CASSQGAGIAYEQYF
few 13 TRBJ1-2 TRBD1 TRBV29-1 TGCAGCATTGACCGGGACAGGCTTAGTGGCTACACCTTC CSIDRDRLSGYTF
few 13 TRBJ2-1 . TRBV9 TGTGCCAGCAGCCGAGGAGGTGACAATGAGCAGTTCTTC CASSRGGDNEQFF
. 14 TRBJ2-2 TRBD1 TRBV19 TGTGCCAGTATACCACAGGGGATTACCGGGGAGCTGTTTTTT CASIPQGITGELFF
few 16 TRBJ1-2 TRBD1 TRBV2 TGTGCCAGCAGTCGTACCGGGACAGGGACAGGCTATGGCTACACCTTC CASSRTGTGTGYGYTF
. 19 TRBJ2-6 TRBD1 TRBV5-4 TGTGCCAGCAGCCCTTACCGGGACAGGGCCCTCTCTGGGGCCAACGTCCTGACTTTC CASSPYRDRALSGANVLTF
. 13 TRBJ2-1 TRBD2 TRBV30 TGTGCCTGGAGTTTTACTAGCGGGGATGAGCAGTTCTTC CAWSFTSGDEQFF
. 15 TRBJ2-5 TRBD2 TRBV18 TGTGCCAGCTCACCACCAGCGGGAGGTGGAGAGACCCAGTACTTC CASSPPAGGGETQYF
once 13 TRBJ1-1 . TRBV30 TGTGCCTGGAGTGTACCGGGGGGCTCGGTAGCTTTCTTT CAWSVPGGSVAFF
. 16 TRBJ2-7 TRBD2 TRBV7-9 TGTGCCAGCAGCCCCCGTAGTTTGGGACTAGCGGACGAGCAGTACTTC CASSPRSLGLADEQYF
few 15 TRBJ2-1 . TRBV27 TGTGCCAGCAGTTTAAGTAGGTTGGGGGGCAATGAGCAGTTCTTC CASSLSRLGGNEQFF
few 15 TRBJ2-7 . TRBV5-1 TGCGCCAGCAGAGGACAGATGGGGAGCTCCTACGAGCAGTACTTC CASRGQMGSSYEQYF
. 12 TRBJ2-5 TRBD1 TRBV4-2 TGTGCCAGCAGCCGGGACAGCCAGACCCAGTACTTC CASSRDSQTQYF
. 14 TRBJ2-5 TRBD1 TRBV29-1 TGCAGCGTTGACCCCTGGGACAGGGCAGAGACCCAGTACTTC CSVDPWDRAETQYF
. 15 TRBJ1-2 TRBD1 TRBV30 TGTGCCTGGAGTTTTGGACAGGGGTGGAACTATGGCTACACCTTC CAWSFGQGWNYGYTF
few 11 TRBJ2-1 . TRBV5-1 TGCGCCAGCAGCTTCGACAATGAGCAGTTCTTC CASSFDNEQFF
. 10 TRBJ1-1 TRBD1 TRBV23-1 TGCGCCAGCAGTCAGCCGGGACAGTTCTTT CASSQPGQFF
. 12 TRBJ1-5 . TRBV28 TGTGCCAGTCAATCAGTGAATCAGCCCCAGCATTTT CASQSVNQPQHF
. 16 TRBJ2-1 TRBD2 TRBV18 TGTGCCAGCTCACCCCAGGGACTAGCGGGAGGTAATGAGCAGTTCTTC CASSPQGLAGGNEQFF
. 15 TRBJ2-1 TRBD2 TRBV13 TGTGCCAGCAGCTTGGGACTAGCGCCCTACAATGAGCAGTTCTTC CASSLGLAPYNEQFF
. 15 TRBJ1-2 TRBD1 TRBV28 TGTGCCAGCAGTGCACGGGACAGCAACTCGGGCGGCTACACCTTC CASSARDSNSGGYTF
. 12 TRBJ1-1 . TRBV29-1 TGCAGCGGGAGGGCAGGGAGCACTGAAGCTTTCTTT CSGRAGSTEAFF
. 15 TRBJ2-1 TRBD2 TRBV5-1 TGCGCCAGCAGCGTAAGCGGGAGTCGGGACAATGAGCAGTTCTTC CASSVSGSRDNEQFF
few 17 TRBJ2-1 TRBD2 TRBV4-2 TGTGCCAGCAGCCAAGTGACCAGCGGGAGCTCCTACAATGAGCAGTTCTTC CASSQVTSGSSYNEQFF
. 14 TRBJ2-7 . TRBV7-9 TGTGCCAGCAGCGGAGATACTAGGACCTACGAGCAGTACTTC CASSGDTRTYEQYF
. 13 TRBJ1-1 . TRBV29-1 TGCAGCGTTTCCAGGCGCATGAACACTGAAGCTTTCTTT CSVSRRMNTEAFF
once 15 TRBJ2-7 TRBD1 TRBV28 TGTGCCAGCAGACCCCAGGGGGCGGGCTCCTACGAGCAGTACTTC CASRPQGAGSYEQYF
. 13 TRBJ1-1 . TRBV7-2 TGTGCCAGCAGCTCCCAGATGAACACTGAAGCTTTCTTT CASSSQMNTEAFF
. 15 TRBJ2-7 TRBD1 TRBV7-8 TGTGCCAGCAGCTTAGGCGGGACAGGGGGCCTCGAGCAGTACTTC CASSLGGTGGLEQYF
few 16 TRBJ2-2 TRBD2 TRBV11-2 TGTGCCATCCAGAGCCAAATTGGAGGACTAGCGGGAGAGCTGTTTTTT CAIQSQIGGLAGELFF
. 14 TRBJ1-1 TRBD1 TRBV7-6 TGTGCCAGCAGCTTAGAGGGGGCGATCACTGAAGCTTTCTTT CASSLEGAITEAFF
few 17 TRBJ2-1 TRBD2 TRBV10-3 TGTGCCATCAGGCCGGGACTAGCAATGGGCCAAGCTAATGAGCAGTTCTTC CAIRPGLAMGQANEQFF
few 15 TRBJ2-7 . TRBV25-1 TGTGCCAGCAGTGAATCCGGGACAAACTCCTACGAGCAGTACTTC CASSESGTNSYEQYF
once 15 TRBJ1-5 . TRBV18 TGTGCCAGCTCACCACCGGGAGCCAGTAATCAGCCCCAGCATTTT CASSPPGASNQPQHF
. 15 TRBJ2-1 TRBD1 TRBV5-1 TGCGCCAGCAGCTCCACCGGGACAGGGTACAATGAGCAGTTCTTC CASSSTGTGYNEQFF
. 17 TRBJ2-5 TRBD2 TRBV11-3 TGTGCCAGCAGCTTAGGGTCATCTAGCGGGAGCGAAGAGACCCAGTACTTC CASSLGSSSGSEETQYF
. 15 TRBJ1-2 TRBD1 TRBV30 TGTGCCTGGAGCAAGGACAGGTACCTCTTCTATGGCTACACCTTC CAWSKDRYLFYGYTF
few 14 TRBJ2-1 TRBD2 TRBV29-1 TGCAGCGTTCGGGTAGTTAGCGGGTCCAATGAGCAGTTCTTC CSVRVVSGSNEQFF
. 15 TRBJ2-7 TRBD2 TRBV28 TGTGCCAGCAGCCCGACTAGCGGGAGGAACTACGAGCAGTACTTC CASSPTSGRNYEQYF